One sample yielded the 30 T cell receptor beta chains listed below, sequenced in a study of T cell responses to AZD1222 COVID-19 vaccine. TCRdb keeps only in-frame clones here, not all; method: immunoSEQ multiplex PCR. The sample has 80,000 to 130,000 clones; about 86% are singletons. Sequenced here: peripheral blood, sampled on day 0 of AZD1222 vaccination. The receptors were gathered from an adult in good health.

This chain uses TRBV5-4 with TRBJ1-1; 8 nucleotides match TRBD1. The V gene's germline CDR1 is SGHNT and CDR2 YYREEE (reference sequence). V dropped 4 bases and J dropped 4; count of bases not matched to a gene: 12. The CDR3 length is 16 residues. CDR3 residues: CASSLQGGVSVTEAFF. DNA of the CDR3: TGTGCCAGCAGCCTACAGGGGGGAGTTTCCGTCACTGAAGCTTTCTTT.

The chain couples TRBV2 to TRBJ1-2; a possible D gene is TRBD1 (6 bases). V lost 3 bases and J lost 4, with 9 bases in between. Germline loops: CDR1 SNHLY, CDR2 FYNNEI. The CDR3 is made up of 13 amino acids. CDR3 in DNA: TGTGCCAGCAGTGAGGGCAGGGGCTATGGCTACACCTTC. As protein: CASSEGRGYGYTF.

This chain joins TRBV4-1 and TRBJ2-3, with a weak D call TRBD1 (6 bases). Germline values: CDR1 MGHRA, CDR2 YSYEKL. The CDR3 is 15 residues long. V lost 0 bases and J 6 bases, leaving 13 bases between the germline ends. This CDR3 is CASSQDEQGSDTQYF. The CDR3 DNA follows: TGCGCCAGCAGCCAAGATGAACAGGGTTCTGATACGCAGTATTTT.

V usage is TRBV6-6 and J usage is TRBJ2-5, with 9 nucleotides matching TRBD1. The junction had 4 bases not matched to a gene; V was cut back by 6 bases and J by 5 bases. Germline loops: CDR1 MNHNY, CDR2 SVGAGI (reference sequence). The CDR3 totals 13 residues. CDR3 DNA sequence: TGTGCCAGCAGGCTAGGACAGGGGGAGACCCAGTACTTC. Amino acids: CASRLGQGETQYF.

The V and J genes are TRBV5-4 and TRBJ1-1, with a possible D match to TRBD1 (5 bases). CDR3 size: 17 residues. The germline V gene has CDR1 SGHNT and CDR2 YYREEE (reference sequence). V dropped 0 bases and J dropped 4 bases, with 19 bases sitting between them. The CDR3 DNA is TGTGCCAGCAGCTTGGCTAATATAGGGGCCGCAGTCACTGAAGCTTTCTTT. It specifies CASSLANIGAAVTEAFF.

The chain links TRBV28 to TRBJ1-2; no reliable D call. V lost 2 bases and J 7 bases, leaving 8 bases between the germline ends. Germline V CDR1 and CDR2: MDHEN, SYDVKM. This CDR3 has 12 amino acids. The CDR3 DNA sequence: TGTGCCAGCAGTTTAGAGGACTTTGGCTACACCTTC. Translated, it gives CASSLEDFGYTF.

This chain connects TRBV14 to TRBJ2-3; D might be TRBD2 (6 bases). V was clipped by 2 bases and J by 4 bases, with 16 bases between them. Germline V lookup: CDR1 SGHDN, CDR2 FVKESK. CDR3 length: 16 amino acids. Here the CDR3 reads CASSQNGGVGADTQYF. The CDR3 DNA follows: TGTGCCAGCAGCCAAAATGGCGGGGTTGGCGCAGATACGCAGTATTTT. The variable domain in full, with the rest retrieved from reference TRBV14 and TRBJ2-3, is EAGVTQFPSHSVIEKGQTVTLRCDPISGHDNLYWYRRVMGKEIKFLLHFVKESKQDESGMPNNRFLAERTGGTYSTLKVQPAELEDSGVYFCASSQNGGVGADTQYFGPGTRLTVL.

This chain connects TRBV29-1 to TRBJ1-2; D unclear. Looked up from germline, CDR1 is SQVTM and CDR2 is ANQGSEA. This CDR3 comprises 12 residues. V gave up 0 bases and J gave up 8 bases, with 10 bases separating them. The CDR3 here is CSVEEAGEGYTF. The CDR3 coding sequence is TGCAGCGTTGAAGAAGCTGGGGAGGGCTACACCTTC.

J is TRBJ1-5 and V is TRBV19; 7 bases align to TRBD1. Germline CDR1 LNHDA, CDR2 SQIVND (reference sequence). With V trimmed by 9 bases and J by 0 bases, 8 bases remained unmatched. CDR3 length: 15 residues. CDR3 in amino acids: CASRDSPYSNQPQHF. In nucleotides, the CDR3 is TGTGCCAGCCGGGACAGCCCATATAGCAATCAGCCCCAGCATTTT. Supplemented by reference TRBV19 and TRBJ1-5, the full variable domain reads DGGITQSPKYLFRKEGQNVTLSCEQNLNHDAMYWYRQDPGQGLRLIYYSQIVNDFQKGDIAEGYSVSREKKESFPLTVTSAQKNPTAFYLCASRDSPYSNQPQHFGDGTRLSIL.

V is TRBV5-1 and J is TRBJ2-2; a possible D gene is TRBD1 (6 bases). Germline lookup yields CDR1 SGHRS and CDR2 YFSETQ. The CDR3 totals 15 residues. V was clipped by 2 bases and J by 4 bases, with 12 bases between them. In DNA, the CDR3 is TGCGCCAGCAGCTTTGGCAGGGGATCCACCGGGGAGCTGTTTTTT. Translated: CASSFGRGSTGELFF.

This sequence joins TRBV11-3 and TRBJ1-4; D ambiguous. Germline CDR1 SGHNT, CDR2 YENEEA. The CDR3 sequence is 13 residues long. Trimming took 5 bases from V and 3 from J, leaving 7 bases between them. Here the CDR3 reads CASSPGPNEKLFF. CDR3 DNA sequence: TGTGCCAGCAGCCCGGGCCCTAATGAAAAACTGTTTTTT.

This chain joins TRBV4-3 and TRBJ1-2; 8 bases map to TRBD1. Germline V CDR1 and CDR2: LGHNA, YSLEER. Trimming removed 4 bases from V and 3 bases from J; junction bases left unmatched: 4. The CDR3 extends over 14 amino acids. DNA for the CDR3: TGCGCCAGCAGCCGCACGACAGGGGACTATGGCTACACCTTC. Encoded protein: CASSRTTGDYGYTF.

The chain has TRBV7-3 and TRBJ2-1; D is tentatively TRBD1 or TRBD2 (5 bases each). V gave up 1 base and J gave up 0 bases, with 10 bases separating them. The CDR3 sequence is 16 residues long. Germline CDR1 reads SGHTA; CDR2 reads FQGTGA. CDR3 nucleotides: TGTGCCAGCAGCTTAATCGGGGCGAGCTCCTACAATGAGCAGTTCTTC. Translating gives CASSLIGASSYNEQFF.

This clone showed up just once. The genes are TRBV7-2 and TRBJ2-1; D gene unclear. V lost 8 bases and J lost 1, with 15 bases in between. The CDR3 contains 15 residues. Germline V CDR1 and CDR2: SGHTA, FQGNSA. The CDR3 sequence: CASGPRARSYNEQFF. CDR3 bases: TGTGCCAGCGGTCCCCGGGCCCGATCCTACAATGAGCAGTTCTTC.

The J gene is TRBJ1-2, the V gene TRBV4-3; D gene ambiguous. With 0 bases removed from V and 4 bases from J, the gap between germline ends came to 15 bases. The CDR3 spans 16 residues. Germline V gene data show CDR1 as LGHNA and CDR2 as YSLEER. This chain's CDR3 is CASSQDLGRKGYGYTF. The CDR3 DNA sequence: TGCGCCAGCAGCCAAGATCTTGGCAGGAAAGGCTATGGCTACACCTTC.

The CDR3 is CASDTGGFKNIQYF. The CDR3, as DNA: TGTGCCAGTGACACGGGGGGATTCAAAAACATTCAGTACTTC. The gene calls are TRBV19 and TRBJ2-4, with TRBD2 identical over 7 bases. Per the germline V gene, CDR1 is LNHDA and CDR2 is SQIVND (reference sequence). The CDR3 consists of 14 residues. The V and J ends lost 8 bases and 3 bases, in that order; junction bases with no gene match: 7.

The rearrangement uses TRBV24-1 and TRBJ2-1; 8 bases map to TRBD2. V shed 9 bases, J shed 10 bases, and the junction held 13 bases outside the gene matches. Germline CDR1 is KGHDR and CDR2 is SFDVKD. The CDR3 runs to 14 residues. CDR3 sequence: CATARGGLYYEQFF. DNA of the CDR3: TGTGCCACCGCACGGGGGGGCCTCTATTACGAGCAGTTCTTC.

The chain is built from TRBV6-2 or TRBV6-3 and TRBJ1-1; TRBD1 is a possible D gene (6 bases). The CDR3 has 14 residues. Germline V gene sequence: CDR1 MNHEY, CDR2 SVGEGT. V lost 0 bases and J lost 6, with 11 bases in between. The CDR3 DNA is TGTGCCAGCAGTTACTCGGGCAGGGGCGCTGAAGCTTTCTTT. Its translation: CASSYSGRGAEAFF.

The chain has TRBV19 and TRBJ1-5; D not resolved. Germline V lookup: CDR1 LNHDA, CDR2 SQIVND (reference sequence). The CDR3 consists of 13 residues. V lost 3 bases and J 9 bases, leaving 12 bases between the germline ends. The DNA for the CDR3 is TGTGCCAGTAGTATGGCCCCCGGCGGGCCCCAGCATTTT. It translates to CASSMAPGGPQHF.

As for this clone: Other DNA sequences in the sample encode the same CDR3. This rearrangement joins TRBV12-3 or TRBV12-4 to TRBJ1-6; tentatively, D is TRBD1 (6 bases). V shed 2 bases and J shed 7 bases, with 6 bases lying between them. The CDR3 spans 13 residues. DNA for the CDR3: TGTGCCAGCAGTTTACAGGGGAATTCACCCCTCCACTTT. It specifies CASSLQGNSPLHF.

The chain joins TRBV3-1 (or the pseudogene TRBV3-2) to TRBJ2-1; D is uncertain. V lost 5 bases, J lost 2 bases, and 13 bases lay in between. This CDR3 is 15 amino acids long. The germline CDR1 and CDR2 sequences are LGHDT and YNNKEL (reference sequence). CDR3 residues: CASSFPDRAYNEQFF. The CDR3 nucleotides read TGTGCCAGCAGCTTCCCGGACCGAGCCTACAATGAGCAGTTCTTC.

The CDR3 region is CASSQDGGLQPQHF. The CDR3 region has the DNA TGCGCCAGCAGCCAAGATGGGGGGCTTCAGCCCCAGCATTTT. The V call is TRBV4-1, the J call TRBJ1-5, with D perhaps matching TRBD1 (6 bases). Germline V lookup: CDR1 MGHRA, CDR2 YSYEKL. Deletions cut 0 bases from V and 6 bases from J, with 9 bases between. The CDR3 totals 14 residues.

The V gene is TRBV5-1, the J gene TRBJ1-4; no clear D. The CDR3 extends over 15 amino acids. The germline CDR1 and CDR2 sequences are SGHRS and YFSETQ. V shed 2 bases and J shed 0 bases, with 8 bases lying between them. The CDR3 protein is CASSFGPATNEKLFF. The CDR3 bases are TGCGCCAGCAGCTTTGGGCCTGCAACTAATGAAAAACTGTTTTTT.

J is TRBJ2-3 and V is TRBV3-1 (or the pseudogene TRBV3-2); 9 bases are a match to TRBD2. Trimming took 0 bases from V and 6 from J; bases not matched to a gene: 1. The V gene's germline CDR1 is LGHDT and CDR2 YNNKEL (reference sequence). The CDR3 is 14 residues long. The CDR3 DNA reads as TGTGCCAGCAGCCAAGAAGGACTAGCGGATACGCAGTATTTT. It translates to CASSQEGLADTQYF.

V is TRBV28 and J is TRBJ2-3; D is perhaps TRBD1 or TRBD2 (5 bases each). This CDR3 is built from 15 residues. Germline values: CDR1 MDHEN, CDR2 SYDVKM. Deletions cut 3 bases from V and 2 bases from J, with 12 bases between. For the CDR3, the DNA is TGTGCCAGCAGTTTCACCGGGACCTCCACAGATACGCAGTATTTT. Translation: CASSFTGTSTDTQYF. Full variable domain (rest looked up from reference TRBV28 and TRBJ2-3): DVKVTQSSRYLVKRTGEKVFLECVQDMDHENMFWYRQDPGLGLRLIYFSYDVKMKEKGDIPEGYSVSREKKERFSLILESASTNQTSMYLCASSFTGTSTDTQYFGPGTRLTVL.

The V gene is TRBV2, the J gene TRBJ2-7; D is unclear. This CDR3 has 12 amino acids. The ends were cut back, 4 bases at V and 7 bases at J, with 11 bases in the middle. Germline CDR1 and CDR2: SNHLY and FYNNEI. The CDR3 loop reads CASSVSRGEQYF. The CDR3 DNA reads TGTGCCAGCAGTGTTTCGAGAGGAGAGCAGTACTTC.

The chain links TRBV19 to TRBJ2-1; TRBD2 aligns across 8 bases. Germline V gene lookup returns CDR1 LNHDA and CDR2 SQIVND (reference sequence). The CDR3 length is 15 residues. V was pared by 6 bases and J by 0 bases, with 4 bases of the junction left unmatched. CDR3 bases: TGTGCCAGTAGCCTAGCGGGTACCTCCTACAATGAGCAGTTCTTC. Protein product: CASSLAGTSYNEQFF.

The rearrangement uses TRBV7-2 and TRBJ1-6, with D unresolved. Germline CDR1 is SGHTA and CDR2 is FQGNSA. Between the trimmed V and J ends, which lost 5 bases and 0 bases, there was a span of 11 bases. CDR3 length equals 16 residues. The CDR3 DNA sequence: TGTGCCAGCAGCCCCAGAAGAAGCTCCTATAATTCACCCCTCCACTTT. It encodes CASSPRRSSYNSPLHF.

The gene calls are TRBV9 and TRBJ2-2; TRBD1 might be the D (6 bases). Trimming left V 3 bases short and J 1 base short, with 16 bases between. Germline loops: CDR1 SGDLS, CDR2 YYNGEE. The CDR3 contains 17 residues. The CDR3 coding sequence is TGTGCCAGCAGCGAAGATGACAGGTTTTGGAACACCGGGGAGCTGTTTTTT. It translates to CASSEDDRFWNTGELFF.

This clone showed up just once. This chain joins TRBV7-9 and TRBJ2-7; no reliable D call. Trimming took 5 bases from V and 1 from J, leaving 6 bases between them. CDR3 length: 12 residues. Germline CDR1 reads SEHNR; CDR2 reads FQNEAQ (reference sequence). This CDR3 is CASSPKSYEQYF. CDR3 sequence (DNA): TGTGCCAGCAGCCCGAAATCCTACGAGCAGTACTTC.